This T cell receptor (beta chain) was sequenced during a study of OX40 agonist ivuxolimab in advanced cancers. Study-level points and caveats: Antigen specificity of clonally expanded peripheral T cells was not established.

Germline values: CDR1 MNHEY, CDR2 SVGAGI. The ends were cut back, 6 bases at V and 2 bases at J, with 11 bases in the middle. The CDR3 totals 13 residues. Here immunoSEQ multiplex PCR was the method, and the copy in TCRdb shows in-frame clones only, minus some. This repertoire shows approximately 17,000 clones, about 86% found once; its top ten account for 0.69%. Notes on this clone: What it recognizes is unknown.

The starting material was CD4+ or CD8+ T cells sorted from blood, obtained in a trial of the OX40 agonist ivuxolimab. The TCR sequence derives from an adult with an advanced solid tumor such as melanoma, head and neck, liver or kidney cancer. The chain joins TRBV6-5 to TRBJ2-7, with D maybe TRBD2 (5 bases). The CDR3: CASRAAGTYEQYF. The CDR3 bases are TGTGCCAGCAGGGCAGCCGGGACCTACGAGCAGTACTTC.